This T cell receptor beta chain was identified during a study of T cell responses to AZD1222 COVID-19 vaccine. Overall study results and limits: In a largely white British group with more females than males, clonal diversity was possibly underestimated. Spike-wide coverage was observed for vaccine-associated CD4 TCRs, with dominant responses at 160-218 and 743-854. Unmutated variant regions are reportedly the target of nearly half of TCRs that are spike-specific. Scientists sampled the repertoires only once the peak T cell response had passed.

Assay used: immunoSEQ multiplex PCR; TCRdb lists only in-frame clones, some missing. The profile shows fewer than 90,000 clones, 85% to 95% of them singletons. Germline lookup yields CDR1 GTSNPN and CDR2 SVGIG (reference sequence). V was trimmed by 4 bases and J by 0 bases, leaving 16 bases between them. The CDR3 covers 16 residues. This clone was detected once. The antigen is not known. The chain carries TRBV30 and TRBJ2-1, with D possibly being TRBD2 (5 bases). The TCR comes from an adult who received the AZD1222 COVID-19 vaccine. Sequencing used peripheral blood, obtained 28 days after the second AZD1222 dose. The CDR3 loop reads CAWTSAGPPSYNEQFF. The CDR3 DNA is TGTGCCTGGACATCGGCGGGTCCCCCCTCCTACAATGAGCAGTTCTTC.